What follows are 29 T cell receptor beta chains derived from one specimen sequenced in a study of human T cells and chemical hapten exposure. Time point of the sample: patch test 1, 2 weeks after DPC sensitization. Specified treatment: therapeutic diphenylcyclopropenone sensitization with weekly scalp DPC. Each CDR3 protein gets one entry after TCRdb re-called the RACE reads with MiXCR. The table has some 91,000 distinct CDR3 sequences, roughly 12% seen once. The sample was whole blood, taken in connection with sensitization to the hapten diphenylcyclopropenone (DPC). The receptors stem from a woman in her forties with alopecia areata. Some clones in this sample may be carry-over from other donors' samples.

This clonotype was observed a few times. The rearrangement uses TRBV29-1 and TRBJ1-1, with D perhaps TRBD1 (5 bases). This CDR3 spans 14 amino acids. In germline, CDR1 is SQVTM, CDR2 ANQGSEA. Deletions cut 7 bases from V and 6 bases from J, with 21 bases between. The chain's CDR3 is CSAQGLFLGAEAFF. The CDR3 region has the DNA TGCAGCGCCCAGGGACTTTTCCTGGGGGCTGAAGCTTTCTTT. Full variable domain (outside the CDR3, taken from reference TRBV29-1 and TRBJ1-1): SAVISQKPSRDICQRGTSLTIQCQVDSQVTMMFWYRQQPGQSLTLIATANQGSEATYESGFVIDKFPISRPNLTFSTLTVSNMSPEDSSIYLCSAQGLFLGAEAFFGQGTRLTVV.

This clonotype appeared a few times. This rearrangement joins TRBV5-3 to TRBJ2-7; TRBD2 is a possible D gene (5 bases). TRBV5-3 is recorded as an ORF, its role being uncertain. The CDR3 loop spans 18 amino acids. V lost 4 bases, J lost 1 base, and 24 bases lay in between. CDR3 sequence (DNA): TGTGCCAGAAGCATTCGGACGGGAACCCAACAACCTTCCTACGAGCAGTACTTC. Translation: CARSIRTGTQQPSYEQYF.

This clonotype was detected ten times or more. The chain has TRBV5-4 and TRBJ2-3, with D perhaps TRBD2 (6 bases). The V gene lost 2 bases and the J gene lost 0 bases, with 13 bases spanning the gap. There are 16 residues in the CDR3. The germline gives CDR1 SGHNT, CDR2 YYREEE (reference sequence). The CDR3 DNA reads TGTGCCAGCAGCTTTCGAGTAGCGGCCAGCACAGATACGCAGTATTTT. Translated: CASSFRVAASTDTQYF.

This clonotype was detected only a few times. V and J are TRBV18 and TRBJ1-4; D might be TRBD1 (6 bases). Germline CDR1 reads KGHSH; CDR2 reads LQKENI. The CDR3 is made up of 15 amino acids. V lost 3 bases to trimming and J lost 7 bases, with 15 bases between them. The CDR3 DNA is TGTGCCAGCTCACCTCGGGGGGCTCGACTTGAAAAACTGTTTTTT. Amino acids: CASSPRGARLEKLFF.

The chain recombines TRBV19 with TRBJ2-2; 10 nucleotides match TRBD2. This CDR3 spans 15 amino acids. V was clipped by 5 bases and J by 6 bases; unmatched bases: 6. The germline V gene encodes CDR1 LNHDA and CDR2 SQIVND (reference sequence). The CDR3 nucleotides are TGTGCCAGTAGTCTGGGACTAGCGATGGCCGGGGAGCTGTTTTTT. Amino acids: CASSLGLAMAGELFF.

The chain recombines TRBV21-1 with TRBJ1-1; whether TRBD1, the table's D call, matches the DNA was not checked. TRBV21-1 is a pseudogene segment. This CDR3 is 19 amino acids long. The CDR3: CASSKGPQGPTHPSREAFF. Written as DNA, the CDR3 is TGTGCCAGCAGCAAAGGCCCACAGGGTCCCACCCATCCCTCACGTGAAGCTTTCTTT.

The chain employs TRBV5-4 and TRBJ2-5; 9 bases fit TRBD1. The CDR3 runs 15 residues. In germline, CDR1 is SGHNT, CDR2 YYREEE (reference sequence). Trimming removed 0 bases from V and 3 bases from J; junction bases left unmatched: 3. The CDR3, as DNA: TGTGCCAGCAGCTTGGTAGGACAGGGGAAAGAGACCCAGTACTTC. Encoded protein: CASSLVGQGKETQYF.

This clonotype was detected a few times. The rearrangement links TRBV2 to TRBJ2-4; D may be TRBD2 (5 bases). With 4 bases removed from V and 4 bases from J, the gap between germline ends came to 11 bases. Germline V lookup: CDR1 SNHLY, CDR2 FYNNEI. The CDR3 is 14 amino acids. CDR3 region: CASSASSTKNIQYF. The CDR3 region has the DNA TGTGCCAGCAGTGCTTCTAGCACAAAAAACATTCAGTACTTC. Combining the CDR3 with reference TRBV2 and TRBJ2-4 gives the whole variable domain EPEVTQTPSHQVTQMGQEVILRCVPISNHLYFYWYRQILGQKVEFLVSFYNNEISEKSEIFDDQFSVERPDGSNFTLKIRSTKLEDSAMYFCASSASSTKNIQYFGAGTRLSVL.

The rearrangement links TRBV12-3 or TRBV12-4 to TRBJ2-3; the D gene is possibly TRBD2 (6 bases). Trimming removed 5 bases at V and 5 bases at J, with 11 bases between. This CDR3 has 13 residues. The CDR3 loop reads CASSRRVRDTQYF. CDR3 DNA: TGTGCCAGCAGTAGGAGGGTGAGAGATACGCAGTATTTT.

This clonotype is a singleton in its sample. CDR3 in amino acids: CASSLTFTASNQPQHF. Here the CDR3 DNA reads TGTGCCAGCAGCTTAACCTTTACAGCAAGCAATCAGCCCCAGCATTTT. The J gene is TRBJ1-5, the V gene TRBV7-2; D gene ambiguous. This CDR3 is 16 amino acids long. The germline CDR1 and CDR2 sequences are SGHTA and FQGNSA. V was cut by 2 bases and J by 1 base, with 12 bases left in between.

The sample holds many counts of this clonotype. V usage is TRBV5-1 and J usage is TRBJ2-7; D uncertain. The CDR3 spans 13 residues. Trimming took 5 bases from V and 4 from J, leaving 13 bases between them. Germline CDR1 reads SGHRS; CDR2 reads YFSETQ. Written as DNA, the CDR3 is TGCGCCAGCAGAGAGGCAGACGGGTACGAGCAGTACTTC. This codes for CASREADGYEQYF.

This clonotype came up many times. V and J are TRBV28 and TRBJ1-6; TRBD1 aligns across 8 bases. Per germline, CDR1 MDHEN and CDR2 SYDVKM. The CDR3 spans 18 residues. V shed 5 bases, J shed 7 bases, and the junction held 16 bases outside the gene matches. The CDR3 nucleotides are TGTGCCAGCAGTGCGACCGGACAGGGAAGAGGATTCAATTCACCCCTCCACTTT. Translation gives CASSATGQGRGFNSPLHF. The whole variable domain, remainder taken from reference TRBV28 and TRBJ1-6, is DVKVTQSSRYLVKRTGEKVFLECVQDMDHENMFWYRQDPGLGLRLIYFSYDVKMKEKGDIPEGYSVSREKKERFSLILESASTNQTSMYLCASSATGQGRGFNSPLHFGNGTRLTVT.

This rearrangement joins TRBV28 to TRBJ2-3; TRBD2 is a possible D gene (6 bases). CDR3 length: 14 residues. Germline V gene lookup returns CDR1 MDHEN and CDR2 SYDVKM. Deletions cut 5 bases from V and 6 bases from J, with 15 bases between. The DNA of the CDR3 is TGTGCCAGCAGTCTCCCCGCGGGGTACGATACGCAGTATTTT. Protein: CASSLPAGYDTQYF.

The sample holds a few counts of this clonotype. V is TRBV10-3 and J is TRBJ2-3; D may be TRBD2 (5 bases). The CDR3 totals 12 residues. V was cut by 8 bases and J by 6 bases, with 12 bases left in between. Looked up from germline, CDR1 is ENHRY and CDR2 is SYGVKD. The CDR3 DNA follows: TGTGCCATCGGAGATAGCGCTGATACGCAGTATTTT. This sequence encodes CAIGDSADTQYF.

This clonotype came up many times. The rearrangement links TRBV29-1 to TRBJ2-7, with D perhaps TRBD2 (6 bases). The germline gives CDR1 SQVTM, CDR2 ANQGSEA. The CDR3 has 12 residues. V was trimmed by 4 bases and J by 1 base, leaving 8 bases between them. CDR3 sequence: CSVGGDSYEQYF. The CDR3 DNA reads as TGCAGCGTTGGCGGGGATTCCTACGAGCAGTACTTC.

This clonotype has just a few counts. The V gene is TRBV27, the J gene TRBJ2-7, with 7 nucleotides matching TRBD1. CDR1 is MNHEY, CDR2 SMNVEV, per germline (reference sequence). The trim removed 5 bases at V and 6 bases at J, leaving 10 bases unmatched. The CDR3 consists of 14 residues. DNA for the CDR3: TGTGCCAGCAGTCAACCAGGGGGTTTCGGCGAGCAGTACTTC. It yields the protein CASSQPGGFGEQYF.

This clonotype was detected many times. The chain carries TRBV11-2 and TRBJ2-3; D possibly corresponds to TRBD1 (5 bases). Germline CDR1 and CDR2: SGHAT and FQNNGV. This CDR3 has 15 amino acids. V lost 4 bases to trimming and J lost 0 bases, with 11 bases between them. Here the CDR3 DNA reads TGTGCCAGCAGCTCAGGGTCTACTAGCACAGATACGCAGTATTTT. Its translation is CASSSGSTSTDTQYF.

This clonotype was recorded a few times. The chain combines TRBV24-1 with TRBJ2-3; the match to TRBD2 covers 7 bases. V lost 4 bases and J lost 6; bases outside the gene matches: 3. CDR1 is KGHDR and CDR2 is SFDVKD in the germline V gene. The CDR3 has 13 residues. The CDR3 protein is CATSEAGKDTQYF. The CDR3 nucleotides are TGTGCCACCAGTGAAGCGGGGAAGGATACGCAGTATTTT.

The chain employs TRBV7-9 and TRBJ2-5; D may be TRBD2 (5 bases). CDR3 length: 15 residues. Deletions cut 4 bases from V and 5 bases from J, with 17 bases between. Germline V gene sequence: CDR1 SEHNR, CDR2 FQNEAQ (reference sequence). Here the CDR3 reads CASSSRASEVETQYF. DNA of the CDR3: TGTGCCAGCAGCTCCCGGGCCTCGGAGGTGGAGACCCAGTACTTC.

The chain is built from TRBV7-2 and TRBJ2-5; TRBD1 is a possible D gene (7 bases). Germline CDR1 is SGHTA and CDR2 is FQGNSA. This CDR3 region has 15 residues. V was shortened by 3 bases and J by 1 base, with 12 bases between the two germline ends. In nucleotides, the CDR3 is TGTGCCAGCAGCTTCAGGGGGGACAGCCAAGAGACCCAGTACTTC. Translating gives CASSFRGDSQETQYF.

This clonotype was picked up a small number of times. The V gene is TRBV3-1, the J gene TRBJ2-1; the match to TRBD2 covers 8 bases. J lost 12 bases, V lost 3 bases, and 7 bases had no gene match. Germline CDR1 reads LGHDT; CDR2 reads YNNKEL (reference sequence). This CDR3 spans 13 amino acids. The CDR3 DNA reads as TGTGCCAGCAGCCAGAGACTAGCGACGATGCAGTTCTTC. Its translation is CASSQRLATMQFF.

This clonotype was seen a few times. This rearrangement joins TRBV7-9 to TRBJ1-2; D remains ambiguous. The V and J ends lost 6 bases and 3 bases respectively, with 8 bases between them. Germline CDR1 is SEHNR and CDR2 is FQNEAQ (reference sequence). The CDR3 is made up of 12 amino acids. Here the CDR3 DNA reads TGTGCCAGCAGTCGGCAAGACTATGGCTACACCTTC. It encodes CASSRQDYGYTF.

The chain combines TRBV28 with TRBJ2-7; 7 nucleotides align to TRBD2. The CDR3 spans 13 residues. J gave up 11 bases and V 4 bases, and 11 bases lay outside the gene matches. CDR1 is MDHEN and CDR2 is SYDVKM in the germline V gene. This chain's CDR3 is CASSWGGRRLEYF. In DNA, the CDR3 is TGTGCCAGCAGTTGGGGCGGGAGAAGGTTAGAGTACTTC.

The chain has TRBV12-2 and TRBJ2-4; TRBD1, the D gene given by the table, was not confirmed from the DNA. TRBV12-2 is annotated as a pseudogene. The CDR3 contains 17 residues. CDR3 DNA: TGTGCAAGTCGCTTACTCGCCCGGGCCCCCCTTGGGAACATTCAGTACTTC. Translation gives CASRLLARAPLGNIQYF.

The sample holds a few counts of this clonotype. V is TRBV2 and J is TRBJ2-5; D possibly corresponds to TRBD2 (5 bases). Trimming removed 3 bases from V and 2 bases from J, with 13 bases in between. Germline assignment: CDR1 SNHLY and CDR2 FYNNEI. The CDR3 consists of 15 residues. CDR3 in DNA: TGTGCCAGCAGTGAGACGGGGATGGGGCAAGAGACCCAGTACTTC. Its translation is CASSETGMGQETQYF.

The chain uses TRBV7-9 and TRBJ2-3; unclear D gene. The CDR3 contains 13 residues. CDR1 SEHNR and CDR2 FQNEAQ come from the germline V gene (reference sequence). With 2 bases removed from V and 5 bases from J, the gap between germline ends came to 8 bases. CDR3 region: CASSLNWGDTQYF. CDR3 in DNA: TGTGCCAGCAGCTTAAACTGGGGAGATACGCAGTATTTT.

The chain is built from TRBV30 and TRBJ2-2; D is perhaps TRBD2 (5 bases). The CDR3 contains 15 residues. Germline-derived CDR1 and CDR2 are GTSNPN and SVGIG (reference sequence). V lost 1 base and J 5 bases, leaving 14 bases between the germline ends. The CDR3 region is CAWSEGRDPTGELFF. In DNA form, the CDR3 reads TGTGCCTGGAGTGAGGGCCGGGATCCTACCGGGGAGCTGTTTTTT.

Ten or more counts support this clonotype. The CDR3: CASSYDRGSGQPQHF. CDR3 nucleotides: TGTGCCAGCAGTTACGACAGGGGATCCGGACAGCCCCAGCATTTT. J is TRBJ1-5 and V is TRBV6-2 or TRBV6-3, with 8 bases fitting TRBD1. CDR1 and CDR2 from the germline V gene are MNHEY and SVGEGT. V was clipped by 2 bases and J by 7 bases; unmatched bases: 7. The CDR3 extends over 15 amino acids.

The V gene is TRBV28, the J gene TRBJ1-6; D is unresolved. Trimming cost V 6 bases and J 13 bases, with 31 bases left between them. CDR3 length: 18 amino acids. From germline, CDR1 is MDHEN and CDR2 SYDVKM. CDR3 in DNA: TGTGCCAGCAGATCGCCCCAGACACACGGTACCCCTTTCCCGCCCCTCCACTTT. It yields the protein CASRSPQTHGTPFPPLHF.